The 9 T cell receptor beta chains below come from one sample, sequenced in a study of cytomegalovirus exposure and HLA in healthy donors. PCR primers comprised 60 Vbeta and 13 Jbeta primers. Data came from immunoSEQ multiplex PCR; TCRdb stores just in-frame clones and leaves some out. The sample has some 200,000 clones; 80% are singletons. Material for sequencing was PBMCs. The receptors come from a boy between 10 and 17 years old in good health and CMV-seronegative.

This clone was recorded a few times. V and J are TRBV27 and TRBJ2-1; D is unclear. CDR1 is MNHEY, CDR2 SMNVEV, per germline (reference sequence). Deletions cut 2 bases from V and 8 bases from J, with 10 bases between. The CDR3 has 13 residues. The CDR3 region has the DNA TGTGCCAGCAGTTTAGTCAGGTGGGATGAGCAGTTCTTC. Translated: CASSLVRWDEQFF.

The genes are TRBV7-3 and TRBJ2-3, with 13 bases lining up with TRBD2. The germline V gene has CDR1 SGHTA and CDR2 FQGTGA. The CDR3 totals 17 residues. Trimming at V came to 5 bases and at J to 1 base, leaving 6 bases not matched to a gene. Here the CDR3 DNA reads TGTGCCAGCAGCCTCGGACTAGCGGGGGCGGGCACAGATACGCAGTATTTT. Protein sequence: CASSLGLAGAGTDTQYF.

This sequence joins TRBV5-6 and TRBJ1-2; no firm D call. V was trimmed by 6 bases and J by 5 bases, leaving 14 bases between them. The CDR3 consists of 13 residues. Per germline, CDR1 SGHDT and CDR2 YYEEEE. CDR3 amino acids: CASTGRGRYGYTF. DNA for the CDR3: TGTGCCAGCACCGGACGGGGAAGGTATGGCTACACCTTC. Using reference TRBV5-6 and TRBJ1-2 for the parts outside the CDR3, the full variable domain is DAGVTQSPTHLIKTRGQQVTLRCSPKSGHDTVSWYQQALGQGPQFIFQYYEEEERQRGNFPDRFSGHQFPNYSSELNVNALLLGDSALYLCASTGRGRYGYTFGSGTRLTVV.

The chain is built from TRBV5-1 and TRBJ2-1; 11 bases agree with TRBD2. The V and J ends lost 4 bases and 5 bases, in that order; junction bases with no gene match: 14. CDR3 length: 18 amino acids. CDR1 is SGHRS, CDR2 YFSETQ, per germline. The CDR3, as DNA: TGCGCCAGCAGCACGGAGGGGGGCCCGGGACTAGCGGACAATGAGCAGTTCTTC. It specifies CASSTEGGPGLADNEQFF.

The chain combines TRBV27 with TRBJ1-5; D might be TRBD1 (6 bases). Trimming removed 6 bases from V and 3 bases from J, with 15 bases in between. The germline CDR1 and CDR2 sequences are MNHEY and SMNVEV (reference sequence). This CDR3 is built from 15 residues. In DNA form, the CDR3 reads TGTGCCAGCAGGAGAGGAGGACAGAACAATCAGCCCCAGCATTTT. Its translation is CASRRGGQNNQPQHF.

This CDR3 reads CASSSRQGRDEQYF. CDR3 nucleotide sequence: TGTGCCAGCTCATCCCGACAGGGGAGAGACGAGCAGTACTTC. The chain couples TRBV18 to TRBJ2-7; TRBD1 matches 8 bases. J gave up 5 bases and V 5 bases, and 8 bases lay outside the gene matches. In germline, CDR1 is KGHSH, CDR2 LQKENI. This CDR3 has 14 amino acids.

The chain is built from TRBV4-2 and TRBJ2-7; D is unclear. Germline V CDR1 and CDR2: LGHNA, YNFKEQ. V was clipped by 4 bases and J by 0 bases, with 10 bases between them. CDR3 length equals 14 residues. As DNA, the CDR3 is TGTGCCAGCAGCCTTTCGGTAAGCTCCTACGAGCAGTACTTC. As protein: CASSLSVSSYEQYF.

J is TRBJ2-7 and V is TRBV27, with 8 bases that match TRBD1. The CDR3 is 15 amino acids. CDR1 and CDR2 from the germline V gene are MNHEY and SMNVEV (reference sequence). Losses at the gene ends were 3 bases for V and 6 bases for J; bases not matched to a gene: 10. CDR3 in amino acids: CASSFHRTGTAEQYF. The CDR3 DNA sequence: TGTGCCAGCAGTTTCCACCGGACAGGGACCGCCGAGCAGTACTTC.

This chain joins TRBV2 and TRBJ1-6; a possible D gene is TRBD1 (6 bases). Per germline, CDR1 SNHLY and CDR2 FYNNEI. The CDR3 consists of 12 residues. Trimming removed 6 bases at V and 12 bases at J, with 12 bases between. The CDR3 loop reads CASSDRSRPLHF. For the CDR3, the DNA is TGTGCCAGCAGCGACAGGTCCCGACCCCTCCACTTT.